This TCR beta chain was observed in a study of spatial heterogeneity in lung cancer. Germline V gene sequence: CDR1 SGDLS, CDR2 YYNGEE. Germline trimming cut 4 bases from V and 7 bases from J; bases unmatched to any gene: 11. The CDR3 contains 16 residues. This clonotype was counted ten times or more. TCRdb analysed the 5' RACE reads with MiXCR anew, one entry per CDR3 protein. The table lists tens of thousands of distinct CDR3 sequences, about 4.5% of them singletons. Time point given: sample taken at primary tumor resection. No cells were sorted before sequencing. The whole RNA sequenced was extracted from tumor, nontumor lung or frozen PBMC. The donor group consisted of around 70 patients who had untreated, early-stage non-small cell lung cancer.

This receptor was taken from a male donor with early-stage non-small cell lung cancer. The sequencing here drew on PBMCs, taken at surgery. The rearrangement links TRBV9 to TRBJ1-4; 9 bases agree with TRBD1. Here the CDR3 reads CASSPEQGARGEKLFF. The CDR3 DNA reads TGTGCCAGCAGCCCGGAACAGGGGGCGCGCGGTGAAAAACTGTTTTTT.